Below are 16 T cell receptor beta chains sequenced from a single sample in a study of T-cell memory formation after mild COVID-19. One entry per CDR3 protein, called by TCRdb with MiXCR from the 5' RACE reads. The data show about 210,000 distinct CDR3 sequences, with under 12% seen just once and under 3.5% held by the top ten. What was sequenced was PBMCs or a T cell subset sorted from them (not recorded which). These receptors were collected from a man younger than 35 who had mild COVID-19 (a few samples of this study predate the infection). Cell type and time point are not known.

Ten or more counts support this clonotype. The chain recombines TRBV12-3 or TRBV12-4 with TRBJ2-6, with 10 nucleotides matching TRBD1. Unmatched junction bases numbered 7, after V lost 6 bases and J lost 2 bases. This CDR3 is 17 amino acids long. CDR3 region: CASSAGTGVPGANVLTF. DNA of the CDR3: TGTGCCAGCAGCGCCGGGACAGGGGTACCTGGGGCCAACGTCCTGACTTTC.

As DNA, the CDR3 is TGTGCCAGCAGCTCACAGGGGGCGCTGACTGAAGCTTTCTTT. This codes for CASSSQGALTEAFF. The gene calls are TRBV7-9 and TRBJ1-1; 9 bases align to TRBD1. J lost 5 bases, V lost 4 bases, and 5 bases had no gene match. The V gene's germline CDR1 is SEHNR and CDR2 FQNEAQ (reference sequence). This CDR3 is 14 amino acids long.

The rearrangement links TRBV4-1 to TRBJ1-6, with D maybe TRBD1 (5 bases). V was trimmed by 0 bases and J by 10 bases, leaving 19 bases between them. This CDR3 is 17 amino acids long. CDR1 and CDR2 (germline): MGHRA, YSYEKL. Here the CDR3 DNA reads TGCGCCAGCAGCCAAGATGGCCGCAGGAGGGGTGGGTCACCCCTCCACTTT. It encodes CASSQDGRRRGGSPLHF.

The chain combines TRBV12-3 or TRBV12-4 with TRBJ1-2; the D gene is possibly TRBD1 (5 bases). There are 18 residues in the CDR3. V was shortened by 5 bases and J by 0 bases, with 22 bases between the two germline ends. Written as DNA, the CDR3 is TGTGCCAGCAGTGATCGGCTGGGGGGAGAGTCAGCTAACTATGGCTACACCTTC. Amino acid sequence: CASSDRLGGESANYGYTF.

This clonotype was counted only a few times. This chain joins TRBV3-1 and TRBJ2-7; 10 nucleotides line up with TRBD1. The CDR3 covers 15 residues. V trimming: 4 bases; J trimming: 2 bases; junction bases outside the gene matches: 5. The germline CDR1 and CDR2 sequences are LGHDT and YNNKEL (reference sequence). CDR3 sequence (DNA): TGTGCCAGCAGCCTTCCGGGACAGGGGACCTACGAGCAGTACTTC. Its translation is CASSLPGQGTYEQYF.

This chain connects TRBV11-2 to TRBJ2-7, with TRBD1 as a possible D gene (6 bases). The CDR3 runs 16 residues. V lost 5 bases and J 3 bases, leaving 20 bases between the germline ends. In germline, CDR1 is SGHAT, CDR2 FQNNGV. CDR3 sequence reads: CASSPRLLDRRYEQYV. CDR3 in DNA: TGTGCCAGCAGCCCCCGCCTCCTGGACAGACGCTACGAGCAGTACGTC.

This clonotype has more than one count but fewer than ten. This chain links TRBV7-9 with TRBJ1-1; 9 bases agree with TRBD1. Germline lookup yields CDR1 SEHNR and CDR2 FQNEAQ (reference sequence). The V gene end was trimmed by 5 bases and the J gene end by 4 bases; junction bases not matched to a gene: 8. There are 15 residues in the CDR3. For the CDR3, the DNA is TGTGCCAGCAGCGTTACAGGGGGCGCCGGCACTGAAGCTTTCTTT. Amino acid sequence: CASSVTGGAGTEAFF.

This clonotype came up many times. This chain joins TRBV5-1 and TRBJ1-2; no firm D call. V was cut by 0 bases and J by 8 bases, with 11 bases left in between. Germline CDR1 SGHRS, CDR2 YFSETQ. The length of the CDR3 is 13 residues. CDR3 sequence: CASSLDGPVGYTF. The DNA for the CDR3 is TGCGCCAGCAGCTTGGATGGCCCCGTGGGCTACACCTTC.

The sample holds many counts of this clonotype. The chain couples TRBV20-1 to TRBJ1-3; 9 bases align to TRBD1. The CDR3 consists of 15 residues. The V gene end was trimmed by 2 bases and the J gene end by 7 bases; junction bases not matched to a gene: 9. CDR1 is DFQATT, CDR2 SNEGSKA, per germline (reference sequence). The CDR3 DNA reads TGCAGTGCTAGAACGGCCGGGACAGGGACGAACACCATATATTTT. As protein: CSARTAGTGTNTIYF.

The chain couples TRBV29-1 to TRBJ1-1; no clear D gene. V was shortened by 3 bases and J by 3 bases, with 8 bases between the two germline ends. The CDR3 has 12 amino acids. Germline values: CDR1 SQVTM, CDR2 ANQGSEA. CDR3: CSVDDGHTEAFF. In nucleotides, the CDR3 is TGCAGCGTTGATGACGGGCACACTGAAGCTTTCTTT.

This clonotype was seen a handful of times. The chain couples TRBV7-9 to TRBJ2-5; 8 nucleotides agree with TRBD1. After removal of 5 bases from V and 7 bases from J, the junction contained 9 bases not matched to a gene. CDR1 SEHNR and CDR2 FQNEAQ come from the germline V gene (reference sequence). The CDR3 consists of 14 residues. CDR3 DNA sequence: TGTGCCAGCAGCCAAGGGACAGGCTTGGGGACCCAGTACTTC. This translates into CASSQGTGLGTQYF.

In its sample, this clonotype was seen many times. The chain couples TRBV4-1 to TRBJ2-5; possibly TRBD1 for D (5 bases). CDR3 length: 16 amino acids. The germline gives CDR1 MGHRA, CDR2 YSYEKL. Trimming stripped 1 base from V and 5 bases from J, with 17 bases between. Written as DNA, the CDR3 is TGCGCCAGCAGCCAAGGCTCCAGGGCGTTTAGTGAGACCCAGTACTTC. Translation gives CASSQGSRAFSETQYF.

This clonotype was recorded a few times. This chain joins TRBV11-2 and TRBJ2-5; D is uncertain. CDR1 is SGHAT, CDR2 FQNNGV, per germline. CDR3 length equals 13 residues. V shed 3 bases and J shed 2 bases, with 7 bases lying between them. The DNA for the CDR3 is TGTGCCAGCAGCTTTGGGTTTCAAGAGACCCAGTACTTC. It is translated as CASSFGFQETQYF. Based on the CDR3 plus reference TRBV11-2 and TRBJ2-5, the full variable domain is EAGVAQSPRYKIIEKRQSVAFWCNPISGHATLYWYQQILGQGPKLLIQFQNNGVVDDSQLPKDRFSAERLKGVDSTLKIQPAKLEDSAVYLCASSFGFQETQYFGPGTRLLVL.

V gene TRBV12-3 or TRBV12-4 combines with J gene TRBJ2-5; 13 nucleotides align to TRBD2. The CDR3 runs to 15 residues. V lost 5 bases, J lost 1 base, and 1 base stayed unmatched. The CDR3 DNA reads TGTGCCAGCAGTCGGACTAGCGGGGGCCAAGAGACCCAGTACTTC. It is translated as CASSRTSGGQETQYF.

This rearrangement joins TRBV7-9 to TRBJ2-4, with 9 bases aligning to TRBD1. Germline V lookup: CDR1 SEHNR, CDR2 FQNEAQ (reference sequence). V was pared by 5 bases and J by 8 bases, with 13 bases of the junction left unmatched. The CDR3 covers 16 residues. The CDR3 nucleotides are TGTGCCAGCAGCCCTACTTACAGGGGGCGAAGACACATTCAGTACTTC. It codes for CASSPTYRGRRHIQYF.

This clonotype appeared a few times. The V call is TRBV18, the J call TRBJ2-7; 9 bases line up with TRBD1. Germline lookup yields CDR1 KGHSH and CDR2 LQKENI. V was pared by 3 bases and J by 2 bases, with 5 bases of the junction left unmatched. This CDR3 has 15 residues. CDR3: CASSPGTGMTYEQYV. CDR3 sequence (DNA): TGTGCCAGCTCACCCGGGACAGGGATGACCTACGAGCAGTACGTC.